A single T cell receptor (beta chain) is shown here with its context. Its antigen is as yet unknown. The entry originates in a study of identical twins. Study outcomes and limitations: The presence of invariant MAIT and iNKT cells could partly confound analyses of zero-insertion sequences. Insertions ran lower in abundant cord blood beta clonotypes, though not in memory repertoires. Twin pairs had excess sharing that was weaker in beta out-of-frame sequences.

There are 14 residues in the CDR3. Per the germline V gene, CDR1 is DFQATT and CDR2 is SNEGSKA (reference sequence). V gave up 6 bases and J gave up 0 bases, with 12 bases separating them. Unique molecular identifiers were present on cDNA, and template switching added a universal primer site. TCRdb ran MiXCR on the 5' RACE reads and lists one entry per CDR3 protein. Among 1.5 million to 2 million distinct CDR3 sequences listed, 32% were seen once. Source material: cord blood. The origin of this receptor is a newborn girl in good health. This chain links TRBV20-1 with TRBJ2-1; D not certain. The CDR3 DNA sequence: TGCAGTGCCCTGACCACAAGCTCCTACAATGAGCAGTTCTTC. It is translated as CSALTTSSYNEQFF.